Included here is one T cell receptor beta chain sequence, with context. These data belong to a study of control samples from healthy donors and cancer patients. V lost 2 bases, J lost 2 bases, and 7 bases lay in between. Looked up from germline, CDR1 is GTSNPN and CDR2 is SVGIG (reference sequence). The CDR3 has 12 amino acids. Only in-frame clones appear in the TCRdb table, and some are missing; sequencing was by immunoSEQ multiplex PCR. The sample records more than 100,000 clones, 88% being singletons. This sequence originates from a man between 35 and 55 years old in good health. V usage is TRBV30 and J usage is TRBJ2-7; D unresolved. Sequencing was done on a sample of blood. Here the CDR3 DNA reads TGTGCCTGGAGTATCCAGGCCTACGAGCAGTACTTC. Amino acid sequence: CAWSIQAYEQYF.